These 29 T cell receptor beta chains came from one sample sequenced in a study of cytomegalovirus exposure and HLA in healthy donors. Use of 60 Vbeta and 13 Jbeta primers characterized the PCR. Repertoires were generated with immunoSEQ multiplex PCR, while TCRdb's copy carries only in-frame clones and drops some. This sample's table reports 38,000 or so clones. The source material was PBMCs. The receptors here all came from a man in his forties in good health and CMV-seropositive.

This chain connects TRBV30 to TRBJ2-1; 10 bases match TRBD2. CDR1 is GTSNPN and CDR2 is SVGIG in the germline V gene (reference sequence). V was clipped by 2 bases and J by 13 bases; unmatched bases: 8. The CDR3 covers 13 residues. In nucleotides, the CDR3 is TGTGCCTGGAGTCGCGGGGGGACTAGCGATCAGTTCTTC. Translated, it gives CAWSRGGTSDQFF.

The chain is built from TRBV20-1 and TRBJ2-5; 7 nucleotides align to TRBD2. CDR1 is DFQATT, CDR2 SNEGSKA, per germline (reference sequence). Germline trimming cut 4 bases from V and 5 bases from J; bases unmatched to any gene: 1. The CDR3 contains 11 residues. The CDR3 nucleotides read TGCAGTGCTATCGGGGGGGAGACCCAGTACTTC. This gives the protein CSAIGGETQYF.

This sequence joins TRBV7-9 and TRBJ2-5, with 11 positions matching TRBD2. Judging by the DNA end, TRBJ2-7 fits better; the J call may be wrong. This CDR3 region has 15 residues. Germline V gene data show CDR1 as SEHNR and CDR2 as FQNEAQ (reference sequence). CDR3 in amino acids: CASSGGLADSYEQYF. The CDR3, as DNA: TGTGCCAGCAGCGGGGGACTAGCGGACTCCTACGAGCAGTACTTC.

The CDR3 DNA sequence: TGTGCCAGCAGCCGGGAAGAGAATTCACCCCTCCACTTT. Translating gives CASSREENSPLHF. The rearrangement joins TRBV5-6 to TRBJ1-6, with no clear D. The germline V gene has CDR1 SGHDT and CDR2 YYEEEE. Trimming shortened V by 4 bases and J by 7 bases, and 9 bases separated the two germline ends. The CDR3 covers 13 residues.

The rearrangement uses TRBV6-1 and TRBJ1-5, with D maybe TRBD1 (5 bases). In germline, CDR1 is MNHNS, CDR2 SASEGT. The germline V and J ends were trimmed by 11 bases and 3 bases, with 17 bases remaining between them. There are 14 residues in the CDR3. The CDR3 is CAGKLSRDNQPQHF. As DNA, the CDR3 is TGTGCCGGCAAGTTAAGCAGGGACAATCAGCCCCAGCATTTT.

The chain combines TRBV14 with TRBJ1-5, with D tentatively TRBD1 (5 bases). V lost 4 bases to trimming and J lost 0 bases, with 13 bases between them. Germline-derived CDR1 and CDR2 are SGHDN and FVKESK. The CDR3 extends over 16 amino acids. The CDR3, as DNA: TGTGCCAGCAGCCTTGGTGGGGGGGTTAGCAATCAGCCCCAGCATTTT. This encodes CASSLGGGVSNQPQHF.

The V call is TRBV2, the J call TRBJ2-1; the match to TRBD2 covers 12 bases. V lost 1 base to trimming and J lost 3 bases; unmatched junction nucleotides: 4. Germline V gives CDR1 SNHLY, CDR2 FYNNEI. The CDR3 consists of 17 residues. DNA of the CDR3: TGTGCCAGCAGTGAAGGTGGGACTAGCGGGCTCTACAATGAGCAGTTCTTC. It yields the protein CASSEGGTSGLYNEQFF.

The chain recombines TRBV11-2 with TRBJ2-7; 11 bases match TRBD2. CDR1 is SGHAT and CDR2 is FQNNGV in the germline V gene. Germline trimming cut 1 base from V and 4 bases from J; bases unmatched to any gene: 15. The CDR3 runs to 19 residues. This CDR3 reads CASSLAPQLLAGGPYEQYF. In DNA form, the CDR3 reads TGTGCCAGCAGCTTAGCTCCCCAGTTGCTAGCGGGAGGTCCATACGAGCAGTACTTC.

The V call is TRBV7-2, the J call TRBJ2-1; D possibly corresponds to TRBD1 (5 bases). The CDR3 extends over 13 amino acids. The germline V gene encodes CDR1 SGHTA and CDR2 FQGNSA. V gave up 4 bases and J gave up 5 bases, with 9 bases separating them. The CDR3 protein is CASSSSQDNEQFF. In nucleotides, the CDR3 is TGTGCCAGCAGCTCCTCACAGGACAATGAGCAGTTCTTC.

V gene TRBV4-3 combines with J gene TRBJ2-3; the D gene is possibly TRBD1 (6 bases). Trimming removed 4 bases at V and 7 bases at J, with 12 bases between. Germline lookup yields CDR1 LGHNA and CDR2 YSLEER. The CDR3 spans 13 residues. Here the CDR3 DNA reads TGCGCCAGCAGCCTTCGACAGGACCATACGCAGTATTTT. It encodes CASSLRQDHTQYF.

The rearrangement links TRBV29-1 to TRBJ1-2; D is possibly TRBD1 (6 bases). This CDR3 region has 12 residues. CDR1 is SQVTM, CDR2 ANQGSEA, per germline. V shed 2 bases and J shed 3 bases, with 7 bases lying between them. This CDR3 reads CSVERTDYGYTF. Here the CDR3 DNA reads TGCAGCGTTGAAAGGACAGACTATGGCTACACCTTC.

The rearrangement links TRBV13 to TRBJ1-2; 8 bases line up with TRBD1. Germline loops: CDR1 PRHDT, CDR2 FYEKMQ (reference sequence). J lost 7 bases, V lost 5 bases, and 9 bases had no gene match. This CDR3 is built from 14 residues. The CDR3 region is CASSAGQGLGGYTF. DNA for the CDR3: TGTGCCAGCAGCGCAGGACAGGGTTTGGGTGGCTACACCTTC.

The chain joins TRBV7-3 to TRBJ2-3; TRBD1 might be the D (6 bases). Trimming removed 1 base at V and 6 bases at J, with 20 bases between. The CDR3 runs to 17 residues. Germline CDR1 reads SGHTA; CDR2 reads FQGTGA. This chain's CDR3 is CASSLSPGAPTGDTQYF. The CDR3 region has the DNA TGTGCCAGCAGCTTAAGCCCAGGGGCGCCAACCGGGGATACGCAGTATTTT. Looking up the rest from reference TRBV7-3 and TRBJ2-3 gives the full variable domain: GAGVSQTPSNKVTEKGKYVELRCDPISGHTALYWYRQSLGQGPEFLIYFQGTGAADDSGLPNDRFFAVRPEGSVSTLKIQRTERGDSAVYLCASSLSPGAPTGDTQYFGPGTRLTVL.

The chain joins TRBV5-6 to TRBJ2-5; 11 bases are a match to TRBD2. Losses at the gene ends were 6 bases for V and 2 bases for J; bases not matched to a gene: 6. The germline gives CDR1 SGHDT, CDR2 YYEEEE. The CDR3 is made up of 15 amino acids. The CDR3, as DNA: TGTGCCAGCACCGACGGGACTAGCGGACAAGAGACCCAGTACTTC. Its translation is CASTDGTSGQETQYF.

This chain links TRBV4-1 with TRBJ2-5; 11 bases agree with TRBD2. TRBJ2-7 explains the end of the DNA better; the J call may be wrong. The CDR3 extends over 15 amino acids. Germline CDR1 MGHRA, CDR2 YSYEKL. The CDR3 DNA reads as TGCGCCAGCAGCCAAATAGCGGGAGGGCCTTACGAGCAGTACTTC. Amino acid sequence: CASSQIAGGPYEQYF.

V and J are TRBV7-2 and TRBJ2-7, with D possibly TRBD1 on 5 matching bases. Per the germline V gene, CDR1 is SGHTA and CDR2 is FQGNSA. V was clipped by 3 bases and J by 5 bases, with 14 bases between them. The CDR3 loop spans 14 amino acids. As DNA, the CDR3 is TGTGCCAGCAGCTTTGGTCAGGGAAGGGACGAGCAGTACTTC. Translating gives CASSFGQGRDEQYF.

The rearrangement joins TRBV5-1 to TRBJ1-4; the match to TRBD1 covers 7 bases. Germline V lookup: CDR1 SGHRS, CDR2 YFSETQ. The CDR3 runs 14 residues. The junction had 5 bases not matched to a gene; V was cut back by 5 bases and J by 4 bases. CDR3 nucleotides: TGCGCCAGCAGAACCCAGGGGGTTAATGAAAAACTGTTTTTT. Amino acids: CASRTQGVNEKLFF.

The gene calls are TRBV7-9 and TRBJ2-7; TRBD2 matches at 7 bases. CDR3 size: 16 residues. The germline V gene encodes CDR1 SEHNR and CDR2 FQNEAQ (reference sequence). V lost 1 base, J lost 0 bases, and 6 bases stayed unmatched. Written as DNA, the CDR3 is TGTGCCAGCAGCTTAGGTGGCGGGAGTAGCTCCTACGAGCAGTACTTC. Its protein product is CASSLGGGSSSYEQYF.

The chain combines TRBV10-2 with TRBJ1-4; TRBD1 might be the D (5 bases). This CDR3 spans 14 amino acids. V lost 3 bases to trimming and J lost 8 bases, with 13 bases between them. Per germline, CDR1 WSHSY and CDR2 SAAADI. DNA for the CDR3: TGCGCCAGCAGTGACGGCTACCGGGGGGAAAAACTGTTTTTT. It encodes CASSDGYRGEKLFF.

The chain joins TRBV25-1 to TRBJ1-5; 8 bases match TRBD1. There are 16 residues in the CDR3. Per the germline V gene, CDR1 is MGHDK and CDR2 is SYGVNS. Trimming removed 3 bases from V and 6 bases from J; junction bases left unmatched: 10. The CDR3 region has the DNA TGTGCCAGCAGTGAGTCGACAGGGGTTTTGGCTCAGCCCCAGCATTTT. It yields the protein CASSESTGVLAQPQHF.

V is TRBV6-1 and J is TRBJ2-1; D is unresolved. V lost 4 bases and J lost 4, with 14 bases in between. The CDR3 is 15 residues long. Per germline, CDR1 MNHNS and CDR2 SASEGT. DNA for the CDR3: TGTGCCAGCAGTGGACTGACTGAACCTTACAATGAGCAGTTCTTC. This encodes CASSGLTEPYNEQFF.

The gene calls are TRBV2 and TRBJ2-7; TRBD1 matches 9 bases. V trimming: 11 bases; J trimming: 4 bases; junction bases outside the gene matches: 9. The CDR3 consists of 13 residues. Per the germline V gene, CDR1 is SNHLY and CDR2 is FYNNEI. The CDR3 DNA follows: TGTGCCCAGGGGCGGGGACAGGGATACGAGCAGTACTTC. It codes for CAQGRGQGYEQYF.

Of note for this clone: This same CDR3 is encoded by further DNA sequences in the sample. The chain combines TRBV30 with TRBJ2-1, with TRBD2 matching over 11 bases. The CDR3 covers 13 residues. Germline V lookup: CDR1 GTSNPN, CDR2 SVGIG (reference sequence). V lost 8 bases and J lost 5; bases outside the gene matches: 5. The CDR3 sequence: CARLAGINNEQFF. The CDR3 DNA follows: TGTGCCCGACTAGCGGGAATCAACAATGAGCAGTTCTTC.

V usage is TRBV6-5 and J usage is TRBJ2-1, with 9 bases lining up with TRBD2. The CDR3 extends over 15 amino acids. Germline trimming cut 6 bases from V and 6 bases from J; bases unmatched to any gene: 9. Germline CDR1 MNHEY, CDR2 SVGAGI. For the CDR3, the DNA is TGTGCCAGCAGCCCCTCCGGGACTAGCAGCAATGAGCAGTTCTTC. Its translation is CASSPSGTSSNEQFF.

This sequence joins TRBV9 and TRBJ2-7, with D perhaps TRBD2 (5 bases). This CDR3 comprises 13 residues. CDR1 is SGDLS, CDR2 YYNGEE, per germline. The germline V and J ends were trimmed by 0 bases and 7 bases, with 11 bases remaining between them. This CDR3 reads CASSVVDTGEQYF. CDR3 nucleotides: TGTGCCAGCAGCGTAGTCGACACGGGAGAGCAGTACTTC.

The chain uses TRBV6-5 and TRBJ1-6; D is possibly TRBD1 (6 bases). CDR3 length equals 16 residues. V was clipped by 0 bases and J by 7 bases, with 13 bases between them. CDR1 and CDR2 (germline): MNHEY, SVGAGI. The DNA for the CDR3 is TGTGCCAGCAGTTACTCGGGGGACACGAGAAATTCACCCCTCCACTTT. Translating gives CASSYSGDTRNSPLHF.

This rearrangement joins TRBV27 to TRBJ1-3; maybe TRBD1 (6 bases). This CDR3 region has 15 residues. The V gene's germline CDR1 is MNHEY and CDR2 SMNVEV (reference sequence). Trimming shortened V by 6 bases and J by 0 bases, and 12 bases separated the two germline ends. The CDR3 sequence is CASRPGTSSGNTIYF. The CDR3, as DNA: TGTGCCAGCAGACCCGGGACATCCTCTGGAAACACCATATATTTT.

The chain uses TRBV10-3 and TRBJ2-3; 8 nucleotides match TRBD1. Germline V gene data show CDR1 as ENHRY and CDR2 as SYGVKD. This CDR3 comprises 15 residues. Unmatched junction bases numbered 8, after V lost 6 bases and J lost 3 bases. CDR3 in amino acids: CAIRSGQAGTDTQYF. The CDR3, as DNA: TGTGCCATCAGATCGGGACAGGCGGGGACAGATACGCAGTATTTT.

The rearrangement links TRBV6-6 to TRBJ2-1, with D tentatively TRBD1 (6 bases). The germline V and J ends were trimmed by 5 bases and 1 base, with 15 bases remaining between them. Per germline, CDR1 MNHNY and CDR2 SVGAGI (reference sequence). The CDR3 has 16 amino acids. The CDR3 DNA sequence: TGTGCCAGCAGTAGACAAGGGGGAAGTTCCTACAATGAGCAGTTCTTC. Its translation is CASSRQGGSSYNEQFF.